This TCR beta chain originates from a study of beta chain features in type 1 diabetes. The study, taken as a whole, reports: Shorter templates may be favored by PCR, equally so in patients and controls. Type 1 diabetes patients showed a moderate but significant shortening of TCRB CDR3s in all four CD4+ subsets.

V lost 1 base and J 7 bases, leaving 11 bases between the germline ends. This CDR3 has 14 residues. Germline V gene lookup returns CDR1 MDHEN and CDR2 SYDVKM. As for this clone: The antigen remains unidentified.

Of the isolated RNA, all was reverse transcribed, and so the sequenced material was expressed TCRB transcripts. Measured with immunoSEQ multiplex PCR; TCRdb has only the in-frame clones, and not every one. The sample carries about 260,000 clones, 20% recorded once. By way of CD45RO/CCR7/CD25/CD127/CD95/CD27, the CD4+ regulatory, stem cell-like memory, central memory and naive cells were sorted. This sequence was found in a woman aged 40-49 years with type 1 diabetes. The chain employs TRBV28 and TRBJ2-4; perhaps TRBD1 as D (6 bases). Sequencing was carried out using naive CD4+ T cells from blood. This CDR3 is CASSLYGGENIQYF. The CDR3 nucleotides are TGTGCCAGCAGTTTATATGGGGGCGAGAACATTCAGTACTTC.